This T cell receptor (beta chain) was sequenced during a study of blood T cell repertoires in COVID-19. V lost 7 bases to trimming and J lost 8 bases; unmatched junction nucleotides: 9. CDR3 length: 13 amino acids. The germline V gene has CDR1 SQVTM and CDR2 ANQGSEA. In the authors' methods: Amplified reference gene primers provided the basis for estimating nucleated cell counts. Assay: immunoSEQ multiplex PCR; the TCRdb copy retains only in-frame clones and omits some. For V, J and clone size, that table is used; D and trimming come from the DNA. The repertoire holds approximately 180,000 clones, 82% seen once, with about 5% in the top ten. The study recruited people aged about 18 to 90 years across around 23 US areas. Assignment of participants to cohorts was predicated upon participant-reported clinical history.

The clonotype originates from a woman in her fifties or sixties with acute COVID-19. Sequenced sample: PBMCs or T cells enriched from blood (not recorded which). The rearrangement joins TRBV29-1 to TRBJ2-1, with 9 bases identical to TRBD1. CDR3 sequence reads: CSDIRDRAYEQFF. CDR3 nucleotide sequence: TGCAGCGACATCCGGGACAGGGCCTATGAGCAGTTCTTC.